The source of this T cell receptor (beta chain) is a study of T cell responses to AZD1222 COVID-19 vaccine. Broader study findings: Variant regions that are unmutated are reportedly the target of nearly half of spike-specific TCRs. Just 5 or 6 AZD1222 recipients tested seropositive at baseline.

Remarks on this clone: Its antigen is currently unknown.

Assay: immunoSEQ multiplex PCR; the TCRdb copy retains only in-frame clones and omits some. There are approximately 140,000 clones in the sample; approximately 93% occur only once, and around 0.85% lies in the top ten. The CDR3 has 16 residues. The junction had 5 bases not matched to a gene; V was cut back by 0 bases and J by 4 bases. Germline CDR1 SGHKS, CDR2 YYEKEE (reference sequence). This specimen was peripheral blood, taken on day 0 of MenACWY control vaccination. V is TRBV5-5 and J is TRBJ1-3; 9 bases line up with TRBD1. The receptor was isolated from an adult in good health. CDR3 bases: TGTGCCAGCAGCTTGGTAGGACAGGGGCGGGGAAACACCATATATTTT. It is translated as CASSLVGQGRGNTIYF.